A selection of T cell receptor beta chains follows, all from one sample in a study of regulatory T cells in long-lasting Graves disease. One entry per CDR3 protein, called by TCRdb with MiXCR from the multiplex PCR reads. The data show roughly 420,000 distinct CDR3 sequences, with approximately 14% seen just once and about 15% held by the top ten. These data were likewise used in another study, on T cells in Graves' hyperthyroidism and ophthalmopathy.

Material: peripheral blood mononuclear cells (PBMCs), obtained at new diagnosis, from a patient treated with antithyroid drugs. These receptors came from a woman aged 50 to 60 with Graves disease. The CDR3 runs from the conserved cysteine through the conserved F or W. The order of the fields is V gene, J gene, clone size, D gene, CDR3 DNA, CDR3 protein. D genes are given only for firm matches. Clone sizes are given selectively: once, few, many, or a class where the clone is expanded.

v_gene: TRBV6-2/TRBV6-3; j_gene: TRBJ1-2; abundance: -; d_gene: -; CDR3nt: TGTGCCACCCGGACGTCCACGGAGGGCTACACCTTC; CDR3aa: CATRTSTEGYTF
v_gene: TRBV5-1; j_gene: TRBJ2-4; abundance: many; d_gene: -; CDR3nt: TGCGCCAGCAGTTTGACCGGGACCCCCGAAGACATTCAGTACTTC; CDR3aa: CASSLTGTPEDIQYF
v_gene: TRBV12-3/TRBV12-4; j_gene: TRBJ2-5; abundance: many; d_gene: -; CDR3nt: TGTGCCAGCAGTAGAGGCGCGGAGACCCAGTACTTC; CDR3aa: CASSRGAETQYF
v_gene: TRBV9; j_gene: TRBJ2-3; abundance: many; d_gene: TRBD1; CDR3nt: TGTGCCAGCAGCACCCGGACAGGGACAAATACGCAGTATTTT; CDR3aa: CASSTRTGTNTQYF
v_gene: TRBV28; j_gene: TRBJ2-1; abundance: -; d_gene: -; CDR3nt: TGTGCCAGCAGCACCCTCCCGTGGAGGGACAAGGTCGATGAGCAGTTCTTC; CDR3aa: CASSTLPWRDKVDEQFF
v_gene: TRBV2; j_gene: TRBJ1-5; abundance: many; d_gene: TRBD1; CDR3nt: TGTGCCAGCAGTGAAGAACGGGACAGGGTGAAGCATTTT; CDR3aa: CASSEERDRVKHF
v_gene: TRBV7-9; j_gene: TRBJ2-1; abundance: many; d_gene: -; CDR3nt: TGTGCCAGCAGCCCGGAGGACAACAATGAGCAGTTCTTC; CDR3aa: CASSPEDNNEQFF
v_gene: TRBV4-1; j_gene: TRBJ2-3; abundance: few; d_gene: -; CDR3nt: TGCGCCAGCAGCCAAGATCCGGCCGTTAGCACAGATACGCAGTATTTT; CDR3aa: CASSQDPAVSTDTQYF
v_gene: TRBV28; j_gene: TRBJ2-1; abundance: -; d_gene: TRBD1; CDR3nt: TGTGCCAGCAGCGCTCCTACAGGGGGAATCTACAATGAGCAGTTCTTC; CDR3aa: CASSAPTGGIYNEQFF
v_gene: TRBV5-1; j_gene: TRBJ1-1; abundance: few; d_gene: TRBD1; CDR3nt: TGCGCCAGCAGCATAGGGACAGTCATGAACACTGAAGCTTTCTTT; CDR3aa: CASSIGTVMNTEAFF
v_gene: TRBV19; j_gene: TRBJ2-1; abundance: -; d_gene: -; CDR3nt: TGTGCCAGTAGGGATATTGGGGGCCACAATGAGCAGTTCTTC; CDR3aa: CASRDIGGHNEQFF
v_gene: TRBV28; j_gene: TRBJ2-1; abundance: -; d_gene: -; CDR3nt: TGTGCCAGCAGTTTCCCTACGCTGGGAGTCTCCTACAATGAGCAGTTCTTC; CDR3aa: CASSFPTLGVSYNEQFF
v_gene: TRBV20-1; j_gene: TRBJ1-5; abundance: many; d_gene: -; CDR3nt: TGCAGTGCTAGAGGAGGACCATGGGGTAATCAGCCCCAGCATTTT; CDR3aa: CSARGGPWGNQPQHF
v_gene: TRBV4-1; j_gene: TRBJ2-7; abundance: -; d_gene: TRBD2; CDR3nt: TGCGCCAGCAGCCAAGATTCGACTAGCGGGATCCACGAGCAGTACTTC; CDR3aa: CASSQDSTSGIHEQYF
v_gene: TRBV6-1; j_gene: TRBJ1-1; abundance: many; d_gene: -; CDR3nt: TGTGCCAGCAGAGGACAGCTTATGAACACTGAAGCTTTCTTT; CDR3aa: CASRGQLMNTEAFF
v_gene: TRBV6-1; j_gene: TRBJ2-1; abundance: -; d_gene: TRBD2; CDR3nt: TGTGCCAGCAGTCGCGGGACTAGCGGCTACTCCTACAATGAGCAGTTCTTC; CDR3aa: CASSRGTSGYSYNEQFF
v_gene: TRBV2; j_gene: TRBJ2-5; abundance: many; d_gene: -; CDR3nt: TGTGCCAGCAGAAGGGCGAGACAAGAGACCCAGTACTTC; CDR3aa: CASRRARQETQYF
v_gene: TRBV6-5; j_gene: TRBJ2-7; abundance: many; d_gene: -; CDR3nt: TGTGCCAGCAGTTACTCGGAGGGAACCTACGAGCAGTACTTC; CDR3aa: CASSYSEGTYEQYF
v_gene: TRBV28; j_gene: TRBJ1-2; abundance: -; d_gene: -; CDR3nt: TGTGCCAGCAGTTTACCCAGGGTTTGGGGCTACACCTTC; CDR3aa: CASSLPRVWGYTF
v_gene: TRBV20-1; j_gene: TRBJ1-3; abundance: many; d_gene: -; CDR3nt: TGCAGTGCTAGTGGGGGCACCCTTGGAGCTGGAAACACCATATATTTT; CDR3aa: CSASGGTLGAGNTIYF
v_gene: TRBV3-1; j_gene: TRBJ1-6; abundance: many; d_gene: TRBD1; CDR3nt: TGTGCCAGCAGCCCATCAGGGGGCTTGAATAATTCACCCCTCCACTTT; CDR3aa: CASSPSGGLNNSPLHF
v_gene: TRBV12-3/TRBV12-4; j_gene: TRBJ1-5; abundance: many; d_gene: TRBD1; CDR3nt: TGTGCCAGCAGTTTAGCGTGGGAAACAGGGGGCATACCTCAGCCCCAGCATTTT; CDR3aa: CASSLAWETGGIPQPQHF
v_gene: TRBV30; j_gene: TRBJ2-7; abundance: -; d_gene: -; CDR3nt: TGTGCCTGGGACGGACTTGGGGAGCAGTACTTC; CDR3aa: CAWDGLGEQYF
v_gene: TRBV28; j_gene: TRBJ1-2; abundance: many; d_gene: TRBD1; CDR3nt: TGTGCCAGCAGTGAGCCGGGACAGGGCTATGGCTACACCTTC; CDR3aa: CASSEPGQGYGYTF
v_gene: TRBV2; j_gene: TRBJ2-7; abundance: many; d_gene: -; CDR3nt: TGTGCCAGCGCCGGCGGATTAGGGGACACTCTCTACGAGCAGTACTTC; CDR3aa: CASAGGLGDTLYEQYF
v_gene: TRBV6-1; j_gene: TRBJ2-4; abundance: many; d_gene: -; CDR3nt: TGTGCCAGCAGTCCTCCCACCGCCAAAAACATTCAGTACTTC; CDR3aa: CASSPPTAKNIQYF
v_gene: TRBV6-9; j_gene: TRBJ2-1; abundance: few; d_gene: TRBD2; CDR3nt: TGTGCCAGCAGTTACTCATCCGGGACTAGCTTTGGTGAGCAGTTCTTC; CDR3aa: CASSYSSGTSFGEQFF
v_gene: TRBV12-3/TRBV12-4; j_gene: TRBJ1-4; abundance: -; d_gene: -; CDR3nt: TGTGTCAGCAGTTTTGATAATGAAAAACTGTTTTTT; CDR3aa: CVSSFDNEKLFF
v_gene: TRBV6-1; j_gene: TRBJ2-3; abundance: many; d_gene: TRBD2; CDR3nt: TGTGCCAGCAGCCAAGAAGGACTAGCGGGGACAGATACGCAGTATTTT; CDR3aa: CASSQEGLAGTDTQYF
v_gene: TRBV9; j_gene: TRBJ2-7; abundance: -; d_gene: TRBD2; CDR3nt: TGTGCCAGCAGCGTGGGGGGGGGCGAGCAGTACTTC; CDR3aa: CASSVGGGEQYF
v_gene: TRBV6-5; j_gene: TRBJ1-4; abundance: few; d_gene: TRBD1; CDR3nt: TGTGCCAGCAGTTACGGCCGACAGGGGTCGGGTGAAAAACTGTTTTTT; CDR3aa: CASSYGRQGSGEKLFF
v_gene: TRBV7-2; j_gene: TRBJ2-3; abundance: few; d_gene: -; CDR3nt: TGTGCCAGCAGCTTACCCCGACTAGAGACTAGCACAGATACGCAGTATTTT; CDR3aa: CASSLPRLETSTDTQYF
v_gene: TRBV6-2/TRBV6-3; j_gene: TRBJ2-7; abundance: many; d_gene: TRBD1; CDR3nt: TGTGCCAGCAGTTTACGGGACAGGGGTTCCTACGAGCAGTACTTC; CDR3aa: CASSLRDRGSYEQYF
v_gene: TRBV16; j_gene: TRBJ1-4; abundance: many; d_gene: -; CDR3nt: TGTGCCAGCAGCCTGATCGACCAGACAGCAACTAATGAAAAACTGTTTTTT; CDR3aa: CASSLIDQTATNEKLFF
v_gene: TRBV30; j_gene: TRBJ1-1; abundance: many; d_gene: TRBD1; CDR3nt: TGTGCCTGGAGTGTACCAGGGGGCCACACTGAAGCTTTCTTT; CDR3aa: CAWSVPGGHTEAFF
v_gene: TRBV19; j_gene: TRBJ1-2; abundance: -; d_gene: -; CDR3nt: TGTGCCAGTAGTATAGCGAGGGCTGACTATGGCTACACCTTC; CDR3aa: CASSIARADYGYTF